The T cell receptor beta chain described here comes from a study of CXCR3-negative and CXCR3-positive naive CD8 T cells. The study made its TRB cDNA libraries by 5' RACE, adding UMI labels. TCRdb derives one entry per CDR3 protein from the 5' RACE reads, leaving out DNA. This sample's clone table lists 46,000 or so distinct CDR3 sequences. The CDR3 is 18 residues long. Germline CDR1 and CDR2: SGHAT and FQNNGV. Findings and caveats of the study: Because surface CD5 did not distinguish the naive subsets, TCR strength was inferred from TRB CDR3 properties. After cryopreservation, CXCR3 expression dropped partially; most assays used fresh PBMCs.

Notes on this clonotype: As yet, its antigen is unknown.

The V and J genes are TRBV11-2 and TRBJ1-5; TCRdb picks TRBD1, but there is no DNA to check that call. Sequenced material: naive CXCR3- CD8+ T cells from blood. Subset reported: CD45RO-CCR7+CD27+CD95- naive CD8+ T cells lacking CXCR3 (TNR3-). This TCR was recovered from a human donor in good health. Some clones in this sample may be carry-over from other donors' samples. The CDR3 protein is CASSLVGGDTNSNQPQHF.